This entry lists 24 T cell receptor gamma chains sequenced from one sample in a study of gamma delta lymphoproliferative disorders and STAT genes listed by TCRdb under 2018. To prepare the library, multiplex PCR was applied. The run used an Illumina MiSeq. For TCRdb, the public reads were processed anew by CATT, and duplicate DNA sequences were folded into one row. Present in this sample are about 1,500 gamma-chain clones, almost 10% of which were seen just once. Jointly, the top ten make up about 25% of the sample. TCR sequencing was performed on genomic DNA from peripheral blood mononuclear cells isolated from patients and controls. Sequenced input: blood. The receptors derive from a human donor in good health.

The rearrangement joins TRGV11 to TRGJP2. TCRdb gives no J gene; it was assigned here by matching the DNA to germline. TRGV11 is placed among ORFs of uncertain function. V lost 12 bases and J lost 1; bases outside the gene matches: 2. This CDR3 has 12 amino acids. The CDR3 spells CACLSSDWIKTF. CDR3 coding DNA: TGTGCCTGCCTTAGTAGTGATTGGATCAAGACGTTT.

This clone is judged medium-sized. This rearrangement joins TRGV2 to TRGJ1 or TRGJ2. TCRdb does not report a J gene; here it was assigned by matching the DNA to germline references. Germline V lookup: CDR1 EGSNGY, CDR2 YDSYNSKV. This CDR3 has 13 amino acids. Unmatched junction bases numbered 5, after V lost 0 bases and J lost 6 bases. The CDR3, as DNA: TGTGCCACCTGGGACGGGCCCCCTTATAAGAAACTCTTT. As protein: CATWDGPPYKKLF.

As concerns this clone: Because the CDR3's place on the DNA is in doubt, the DNA is left out and the CDR3 is given as listed by TCRdb. A V gene of TRGV2 was called, but no J gene was assigned. CDR1 EGSNGY and CDR2 YDSYNSKV come from the germline V gene. The CDR3 is 21 residues long, ends included. Here the CDR3 reads CATWDGLVSIIRNSLAVEQHF.

This clone is hyperexpanded (1% or more). In the same sample, other DNA sequences code for this CDR3. This chain joins TRGV2 and TRGJP1. No J gene is reported in TCRdb; it was inferred here by comparing the DNA with germline. The CDR3 is 15 residues long. The germline V gene encodes CDR1 EGSNGY and CDR2 YDSYNSKV. The J segment lost 2 bases and the V segment lost 4 bases, leaving 7 bases of the junction unmatched. The CDR3 DNA reads as TGTGCCACCTGGGATGGTTCAACCACTGGTTGGTTCAAGATATTT. Its protein is CATWDGSTTGWFKIF.

Sample share makes this clone medium-sized (0.01 to 0.1%). The chain couples TRGV2 to TRGJ1 or TRGJ2. The J gene is not listed in TCRdb, so it was assigned here from a DNA match to germline. V trimming: 4 bases; J trimming: 7 bases; junction bases outside the gene matches: 13. Looked up from germline, CDR1 is EGSNGY and CDR2 is YDSYNSKV. The CDR3 spans 14 residues. Here the CDR3 DNA reads TGTGCCACCTGGGAAGCCCCTTTAGGGTATAAGAAACTCTTT. The encoded protein is CATWEAPLGYKKLF.

Judged by abundance, this clone is medium-sized (0.01 to 0.1%). The chain recombines TRGV3 with TRGJ1 or TRGJ2. TCRdb supplies no J gene; here it was assigned by aligning the nucleotide sequence to germline. The CDR3 consists of 13 residues. CDR1 is VTNTFY, CDR2 YDVSTARD, per germline (reference sequence). V lost 3 bases to trimming and J lost 0 bases; unmatched junction nucleotides: 2. The CDR3 spells CATWDLNYYKKLF. As DNA, the CDR3 is TGTGCCACCTGGGACTTGAATTATTATAAGAAACTCTTT.

The V and J genes are TRGV4 and TRGJ1 or TRGJ2. The J gene was missing in TCRdb and was found by matching the end of the DNA to germline. The CDR3 covers 11 residues. With 7 bases clipped from V and 9 bases from J, the junction kept 9 bases outside the gene matches. CDR1 and CDR2 from the germline V gene are EGSTGY and YDSYTSSV. The CDR3 loop reads CATCLGRKKLF. The CDR3 DNA reads TGTGCCACCTGTTTGGGACGTAAGAAACTCTTT.

This clone is medium-sized (0.01 to 0.1%) in the sample. The V and J genes are TRGV4 and TRGJ1 or TRGJ2. Here the J gene was assigned by germline matching of the DNA, as TCRdb has none. Germline V lookup: CDR1 EGSTGY, CDR2 YDSYTSSV. The CDR3 sequence is 13 residues long. Trimming removed 2 bases from V and 12 bases from J; junction bases left unmatched: 13. CDR3 sequence: CATWDAPNGGKLF. CDR3 sequence (DNA): TGTGCCACCTGGGATGCCCCCAATGGGGGGAAACTCTTT.

This clone is termed medium-sized (0.01 to 0.1%). Other DNA sequences of this sample code for an identical CDR3. The chain uses TRGV8 and TRGJ1 or TRGJ2. Germline matching of the DNA provided the J gene here, since TCRdb leaves it blank. This CDR3 spans 11 amino acids. The germline gives CDR1 VENAVY, CDR2 YDSYNSRV. With 0 bases clipped from V and 11 bases from J, the junction kept 4 bases outside the gene matches. CDR3 bases: TGTGCCACCTGGGATAGGGCGGAGAAACTCTTT. As protein: CATWDRAEKLF.

This rearrangement joins TRGV3 to TRGJ1 or TRGJ2. TCRdb records no J gene; here it was assigned by comparing the DNA to germline. J gave up 9 bases and V 0 bases, and 8 bases lay outside the gene matches. The V gene's germline CDR1 is VTNTFY and CDR2 YDVSTARD (reference sequence). The CDR3 extends over 13 amino acids. CDR3 sequence (DNA): TGTGCCACCTGGGACAGGGGGGGGGGTAAGAAACTCTTT. It translates to CATWDRGGGKKLF.

This clone counts as large. The chain links TRGV10 to TRGJP1. TCRdb does not report a J gene; here it was assigned by matching the DNA to germline references. TRGV10 is given ORF status, its function remaining uncertain. The V segment lost 8 bases and the J segment 0 bases; nucleotides outside the gene matches: 4. This CDR3 region has 14 residues. CDR3: CAAWEYTTGWFKIF. In DNA form, the CDR3 reads TGTGCTGCGTGGGAATATACCACTGGTTGGTTCAAGATATTT.

This clone is medium-sized within its sample. The V gene is TRGV11, the J gene TRGJ1 or TRGJ2. TCRdb supplies no J gene; here it was assigned by aligning the nucleotide sequence to germline. TRGV11 is known as an ORF, though its function is uncertain. V was clipped by 4 bases and J by 2 bases; unmatched bases: 5. The CDR3 is made up of 14 amino acids. The CDR3 region is CACWISPDYYKKLF. CDR3 coding DNA: TGTGCCTGCTGGATTAGCCCAGATTATTATAAGAAACTCTTT.

By its share, this clone is medium-sized (0.01 to 0.1%). Here the CDR3 DNA reads TGTGCCACCTGGGACGCACCTTATTATAAGAAACTCTTT. Its protein product is CATWDAPYYKKLF. The rearrangement uses TRGV2 and TRGJ1 or TRGJ2. TCRdb does not report a J gene; here it was assigned by matching the DNA to germline references. Germline V gene data show CDR1 as EGSNGY and CDR2 as YDSYNSKV. CDR3 length equals 13 residues. V shed 2 bases, J shed 3 bases, and the junction held 4 bases outside the gene matches.

By proportion, this clone is large (0.1 to 1%). The genes are TRGV11 and TRGJ1 or TRGJ2. TCRdb offers no J gene call, so here the DNA was matched to germline to obtain one. TRGV11 is labeled an ORF, and its function is uncertain. V shed 0 bases and J 4 bases; nucleotides not matched to a gene: 6. CDR3 length: 15 residues. CDR3 sequence (DNA): TGTGCCTGCTGGATTAGGCACGAGGGGTATTATAAGAAACTCTTT. Amino acid sequence: CACWIRHEGYYKKLF.

This clone has just a few counts. The chain uses TRGV5 and TRGJ1 or TRGJ2. The J gene, missing from TCRdb, was assigned here through DNA to germline matching. The germline V gene has CDR1 VINAFY and CDR2 YDVSNSKD. V lost 9 bases and J lost 3; bases outside the gene matches: 29. The CDR3 extends over 19 amino acids. This chain's CDR3 is CATPVILPLRSLPYYKKLF. The CDR3 DNA reads as TGTGCCACCCCGGTGATCCTTCCCCTGAGATCCCTGCCTTATTATAAGAAACTCTTT.

By share, this clone counts as medium-sized. Other DNA sequences of this sample code for an identical CDR3. V usage is TRGV3 and J usage is TRGJ1 or TRGJ2. TCRdb supplies no J gene; here it was assigned by aligning the nucleotide sequence to germline. This CDR3 is built from 13 residues. The V and J ends lost 0 bases and 6 bases, in that order; junction bases with no gene match: 5. CDR1 and CDR2 (germline): VTNTFY, YDVSTARD (reference sequence). The CDR3 is CATWDRPGYKKLF. CDR3 coding DNA: TGTGCCACCTGGGACAGGCCTGGTTATAAGAAACTCTTT.

This clone qualifies as hyperexpanded. Within the sample, other DNA sequences also encode this same CDR3. The chain is built from TRGV5 and TRGJ1 or TRGJ2. TCRdb records no J gene; here it was assigned by comparing the DNA to germline. V trimming: 0 bases; J trimming: 4 bases; junction bases outside the gene matches: 6. The CDR3 runs 14 residues. CDR1 is VINAFY, CDR2 YDVSNSKD, per germline. This CDR3 reads CATWDRYRYYKKLF. In DNA, the CDR3 is TGTGCCACCTGGGACAGGTACCGGTATTATAAGAAACTCTTT.

This clone is medium-sized by share. The chain employs TRGV4 and TRGJ1 or TRGJ2. No J gene was available from TCRdb, and it was assigned here by a germline match of the DNA. J gave up 6 bases and V 0 bases, and 5 bases lay outside the gene matches. From germline, CDR1 is EGSTGY and CDR2 YDSYTSSV. The CDR3 runs 13 residues. The CDR3 protein is CATWDGRAYKKLF. The CDR3 DNA reads TGTGCCACCTGGGATGGGCGAGCTTATAAGAAACTCTTT.

The chain has TRGV2 and TRGJP2. TCRdb records no J gene; here it was assigned by comparing the DNA to germline. Germline-derived CDR1 and CDR2 are EGSNGY and YDSYNSKV. The CDR3 runs 18 residues. With V trimmed by 0 bases and J by 0 bases, 10 bases remained unmatched. Here the CDR3 DNA reads TGTGCCACCTGGGACGGGCAGTTAGTCTATAGTAGTGATTGGATCAAGACGTTT. This translates into CATWDGQLVYSSDWIKTF.

This clone was counted once. The chain employs TRGV10 and TRGJ1 or TRGJ2. The J gene comes from matching the DNA to germline here; TCRdb lacks it. Being an ORF, TRGV10 has a function that is uncertain. This CDR3 is 10 amino acids long. V was pared by 11 bases and J by 9 bases, with 8 bases of the junction left unmatched. The CDR3 coding sequence is TGTGCTGCGCCCTGTGGTAAGAAACTCTTT. It encodes CAAPCGKKLF.

This clone is deemed large (0.1 to 1%). The chain has TRGV10 and TRGJP1. In the absence of a J gene in TCRdb, the DNA was matched to germline to assign it here. TRGV10 belongs to the ORF category, with a function that is uncertain. CDR3 length: 15 amino acids. With 8 bases clipped from V and 2 bases from J, the junction kept 9 bases outside the gene matches. The CDR3 nucleotides are TGTGCTGCGTGGGATTTGGGGACCACTGGTTGGTTCAAGATATTT. It codes for CAAWDLGTTGWFKIF.

This clone is medium-sized (0.01 to 0.1%) within its sample. This chain connects TRGV10 to TRGJ1 or TRGJ2. The J gene, absent from TCRdb, was called here by matching the DNA to germline. TRGV10 is designated an ORF whose function remains uncertain. J was trimmed by 2 bases and V by 8 bases; bases with no gene match: 16. The CDR3 loop spans 16 amino acids. The CDR3 is CAAWDLPFPYYYKKLF. In nucleotides, the CDR3 is TGTGCTGCGTGGGATCTTCCCTTCCCCTATTATTATAAGAAACTCTTT.

This clone was detected a few times. Because the CDR3's place on the DNA is in doubt, the DNA is left out and the CDR3 is given as listed by TCRdb. No J gene call was made, and the V gene is TRGV11. TRGV11 has ORF status, its function being uncertain. With termini counted, the CDR3 has 14 amino acids. CDR3 residues: CTTVPAGLGYKKLF.

This clone is medium-sized (0.01 to 0.1%) by share. The sample has other DNA sequences that encode this CDR3 too. The rearrangement joins TRGV4 to TRGJ1 or TRGJ2. TCRdb gives no J gene; it was assigned here by matching the DNA to germline. Trimming cost V 1 base and J 0 bases; bases outside gene matches: 3. Germline V gene lookup returns CDR1 EGSTGY and CDR2 YDSYTSSV. The CDR3 has 14 amino acids. CDR3 in amino acids: CATWDGRNYYKKLF. The CDR3 nucleotides read TGTGCCACCTGGGATGGTAGGAATTATTATAAGAAACTCTTT.